This TCR beta chain was identified in a study of blood T cell repertoires in COVID-19. Germline V CDR1 and CDR2: SEHNR, FQNEAQ (reference sequence). V lost 4 bases, J lost 0 bases, and 13 bases lay in between. This CDR3 spans 16 amino acids. Assay: immunoSEQ multiplex PCR; the TCRdb copy retains only in-frame clones and omits some. The table shows about 110,000 clones, with 71% occurring only once. V is TRBV7-9 and J is TRBJ1-3; D might be TRBD1 (6 bases). What was sequenced was peripheral blood. The receptor was isolated from a human donor with acute or convalescent COVID-19. The donor label of this sample is uncertain. This CDR3 is CASSSDSLSSGNTIYF. In DNA form, the CDR3 reads TGTGCCAGCAGCTCGGACAGTTTGAGCTCTGGAAACACCATATATTTT.